Listed below are T cell receptor beta chains from one sample, sequenced in a study of T cell changes during pregnancy in multiple sclerosis. Here immunoSEQ multiplex PCR was the method, and the copy in TCRdb shows in-frame clones only, minus some. There are around 65,000 clones in the sample; approximately 89% occur only once, and roughly 1.4% lies in the top ten. This specimen was peripheral blood, taken in the third trimester of pregnancy. Receptors originate from a female donor in good health, enrolled as a control in a pregnancy study. Each CDR3 is given with its conserved first and last residue. D genes are given only for firm matches. Expanded clones are given a class, and other clones once, few, many or no size at all.

v_call	clone_size	j_call	d_call	cdr3_nt	cdr3_aa
TRBV4-3	-	TRBJ2-3	TRBD2	TGCGCCAGCAGCCAAGATTTAATGGCTAGCGGGGGGGGATATACGCAGTATTTT	CASSQDLMASGGGYTQYF
TRBV2	-	TRBJ1-2	TRBD1	TGTGCCAGCAGTCTGGACAGGGGGGCCAACTATGGCTACACCTTC	CASSLDRGANYGYTF
TRBV5-6	-	TRBJ1-5	-	TGTGCCAGCAGCTTGAAACAGGATCAGCCCCAGCATTTT	CASSLKQDQPQHF
TRBV4-1	-	TRBJ1-1	-	TGCGCCAGCAGCCAAGTCAGGGGTTCCACTGAAGCTTTCTTT	CASSQVRGSTEAFF
TRBV6-4	-	TRBJ1-2	TRBD1	TGTGCCAGCAGTGACTCACCTTTCGACAGGGAAGGCTACACCTTC	CASSDSPFDREGYTF
TRBV19	-	TRBJ2-7	TRBD1	TGTGCCAGTAGTATTAGGCCAGGGGGCTTCTACGAGCAGTACTTC	CASSIRPGGFYEQYF
TRBV7-2	once	TRBJ1-3	-	TGTGCCAGCAGGCCTCAGGGGATAAGGGCTGGAAACACCATATATTTT	CASRPQGIRAGNTIYF
TRBV7-8	few	TRBJ1-2	-	TGTGCCAGCAGCTTAGCTGGACAGACCTATGGCTACACCTTC	CASSLAGQTYGYTF
TRBV4-3	-	TRBJ1-1	-	TGCGCCAGCAGCCAAGTGGCTTCGGGACTCCCGAGGGCTGAAGCTTTCTTT	CASSQVASGLPRAEAFF
TRBV7-2	-	TRBJ2-3	-	TGTGCCAGCAGCTCGGGAACAGTCCGGGCACGGCAGTATTTT	CASSSGTVRARQYF
TRBV5-6	-	TRBJ1-1	-	TGTGCCAGCAGCTTGGAAGCACAGCTTGAAGCTTTCTTT	CASSLEAQLEAFF
TRBV18	-	TRBJ2-7	TRBD2	TGTGCCAGCTCAGGGGGGGTCTACGAGCAGTACTTC	CASSGGVYEQYF
TRBV21-1	-	TRBJ1-5	-	TGTGCCAGCAGCAAAAACAGGGGCAATCAGCCCCAGCATTTT	CASSKNRGNQPQHF
TRBV6-5	-	TRBJ1-2	TRBD1	TGTGCCAGCAACCGACAGGGGGGCTATGGCTACACCTTC	CASNRQGGYGYTF
TRBV28	-	TRBJ2-1	-	TGTGCCAGCAGTTTAGGGGGGGGCCAGATCAATGAGCAGTTCTTC	CASSLGGGQINEQFF
TRBV12-5	-	TRBJ2-2	-	TGTGCTAGTGCCTCAGGGGCCGGGGAGCTGTTTTTT	CASASGAGELFF
TRBV10-3	-	TRBJ2-7	TRBD2	TGTGCCGCTCGGGGGGGGCAGGGCGAAGGCGAGCAGTACTTC	CAARGGQGEGEQYF
TRBV9	-	TRBJ1-5	-	TGTGCCAGCAGCCGGACAGTTAGCAATCAGCCCCAGCATTTT	CASSRTVSNQPQHF
TRBV5-1	-	TRBJ1-4	-	TGCGCCAGCAGCTTGGCCCAGTTAGACAGCCCAACTAATGAAAAACTGTTTTTT	CASSLAQLDSPTNEKLFF
TRBV9	-	TRBJ1-2	-	TGTGCCAGCAGCGCCCAACCCGAGCTCCTCAACTATGGCTACACCTTC	CASSAQPELLNYGYTF
TRBV18	-	TRBJ1-1	-	TGTGCCAGCTCCCCGGACAGTTACACTGAAGCTTTCTTT	CASSPDSYTEAFF
TRBV7-2	-	TRBJ2-3	-	TGTGCCAGCAGCCCCCTGAGGCTACCAGATACGCAGTATTTT	CASSPLRLPDTQYF
TRBV5-1	-	TRBJ1-2	TRBD1	TGCGCCAGCAGCTTGGCCGAAGGGGGCAACTATGGCTACACCTTC	CASSLAEGGNYGYTF
TRBV19	-	TRBJ1-1	TRBD1	TGTGCCAGTAGTATAGAGGAGGGGGCTTGGACTGAAGCTTTCTTT	CASSIEEGAWTEAFF
TRBV9	-	TRBJ2-3	TRBD1	TGTGCCAGCAGCGTAGGAGGGACAGGGGTGGATACGCAGTATTTT	CASSVGGTGVDTQYF
TRBV29-1	-	TRBJ2-3	TRBD2	TGCAGCGTGCGGGCGGGGGTCGGGGATACGCAGTATTTT	CSVRAGVGDTQYF
TRBV18	-	TRBJ2-5	-	TGTGCCAGCTCACCTCCGACAGGACCACAAGAGACCCAGTACTTC	CASSPPTGPQETQYF
TRBV7-9	-	TRBJ1-2	-	TGTGCCAGCAGCTTAGGTAGTCCCCTTCAGGCTGGCTACACCTTC	CASSLGSPLQAGYTF
TRBV6-1	-	TRBJ1-1	-	TGTGCCAGCAGTGAAGCCGTATTTAGGACAGCCTATGAAGCTTTCTTT	CASSEAVFRTAYEAFF
TRBV7-3	-	TRBJ2-3	TRBD2	TGTGCCAGCAGCTCCGGACTAGCCGCAGATACGCAGTATTTT	CASSSGLAADTQYF
TRBV5-1	-	TRBJ2-1	TRBD1	TGCGCCAGCAGCCCCCGGGACAGGGTAGATGAGCAGTTCTTC	CASSPRDRVDEQFF
TRBV6-1	-	TRBJ2-7	-	TGTGCCAGCAGTGAACTTCAAACGGGGTCCTACGAGCAGTACTTC	CASSELQTGSYEQYF
TRBV5-1	-	TRBJ1-1	TRBD1	TGCGCCAGCAGCGCCTTGACAGGGGAGGCTTTCTTT	CASSALTGEAFF
TRBV5-1	once	TRBJ2-7	-	TGCGCCAGCGCCTCCGGTGGGGGGGCGGTCGGGCGCGAGCAGTACTTC	CASASGGGAVGREQYF
TRBV2	-	TRBJ2-3	-	TGTGCCAGCAGTGAAGAGTGGAGTCAGACCACAGATACGCAGTATTTT	CASSEEWSQTTDTQYF
TRBV2	-	TRBJ1-1	-	TGTGCCAGCACCTACTTGACAGGGAACACTGAAGCTTTCTTT	CASTYLTGNTEAFF
TRBV6-5	-	TRBJ2-5	-	TGTGCCAGCTCTGTCAGGGGAGAGACCCAGTACTTC	CASSVRGETQYF
TRBV13	-	TRBJ2-7	-	TGTGCCAGCAGCTTTCCAGGTGGCGAGCAGTACTTC	CASSFPGGEQYF
TRBV18	-	TRBJ2-3	-	TGTGCCAGCTCACCCCCACCTGATGCAGGGCGGGATACGCAGTATTTT	CASSPPPDAGRDTQYF
TRBV10-3	-	TRBJ1-5	TRBD1	TGTGCCATCAGTGGGGGACAGGGTGACAATCAGCCCCAGCATTTT	CAISGGQGDNQPQHF
TRBV5-4	-	TRBJ2-7	-	TGTGCCAGCAGCCCAACGACAGCTTGGGGATACGAGCAGTACTTC	CASSPTTAWGYEQYF
TRBV7-9	-	TRBJ1-2	TRBD1	TGTGCCAGCAGAGCCGGGGGACAGGATGGCTACACCTTC	CASRAGGQDGYTF
TRBV28	few	TRBJ2-7	-	TGTGCCAGCAGCCTAGGACTGTACGAGCAGTACTTC	CASSLGLYEQYF
TRBV9	once	TRBJ2-2	TRBD2	TGTGCCAGCAGCGCCGCGGGGGACTCGAGGACCGGGGAGCTGTTTTTT	CASSAAGDSRTGELFF